This T cell receptor (beta chain) was sequenced during a study of T cells in Graves' hyperthyroidism and ophthalmopathy. General observations from the study: Ophthalmopathy was identified by the model a median about 6.4 months ahead of onset. Most thyroid clonotypes with frequency above 0.001 were detected in blood.

Germline V CDR1 and CDR2: SGHVS, FQNEAQ. This CDR3 contains 15 residues. Trimming removed 3 bases from V and 1 base from J, with 9 bases in between. What was amplified from RNA transcripts were TCR beta CDR3 regions. First-round RT-PCR of the TCR CDR3 relied on the HTBI primer set. Via MiXCR, TCRdb re-called the multiplex PCR reads, giving one row per CDR3 protein. This table holds about 600,000 distinct CDR3 sequences, about 16% found once. Concerning this clonotype itself: The target antigen is unknown.

Clinical Activity Scores of at least 3, NOSPECS grades of at least 4 and durations under 3 months characterized ophthalmopathy patients. Every diagnosis used clinical symptoms, serum thyroxine and TRAb, thyroid ultrasound and orbital computed tomography. The clonotype originates from a woman in her thirties or forties with Graves' ophthalmopathy. The specimen was blood. The chain employs TRBV7-8 and TRBJ2-2; D is unclear. CDR3 coding DNA: TGTGCCAGCAGCTTTAACGTAGAGAACACCGGGGAGCTGTTTTTT. It yields the protein CASSFNVENTGELFF.